These T cell receptor beta chains were read from a single sample in a study of T cell changes during pregnancy in multiple sclerosis. TCRdb's table, derived via immunoSEQ multiplex PCR, lists solely in-frame clones and lacks some. The sample has fewer than 70,000 clones, under 95% seen once; the top ten hold 1.4%. The sequencing here drew on peripheral blood, taken in the third trimester of pregnancy. Every receptor here comes from a female donor with multiple sclerosis, enrolled in a pregnancy study. The CDR3 runs from the conserved cysteine through the conserved F or W. D genes are given only for firm matches. Expanded clones get a size class; other rows say once, few or many, or leave the size out.

size	V	J	D	DNA	CDR3
NA	TRBV10-3	TRBJ1-2	NA	TGTGCCATCAGTGATTGGGGGGAGGGAGGCTACACCTTC	CAISDWGEGGYTF
NA	TRBV18	TRBJ1-5	TRBD1	TGTGCCAGCTCATCGATTACAGGGGGCGGAGAACAGCCCCAGCATTTT	CASSSITGGGEQPQHF
NA	TRBV7-3	TRBJ1-2	NA	TGTGCCAGCAGCTTACGGCCGGGGAACTATGGCTACACCTTC	CASSLRPGNYGYTF
NA	TRBV19	TRBJ1-2	NA	TGTGCCAGTACCTCGTTTGGGCTTATCTATGGCTACACCTTC	CASTSFGLIYGYTF
few	TRBV7-2	TRBJ1-2	TRBD1	TGTGCCAGCAGCCCGGGACAGGGGGAAGGCTACACCTTC	CASSPGQGEGYTF
NA	TRBV27	TRBJ2-7	NA	TGTGCCAGCAATACCTGGGGACGGAGGGGCCACGAGCAGTACTTC	CASNTWGRRGHEQYF
once	TRBV5-1	TRBJ1-6	NA	TGCGCCAGCAGCTTGGACAGGGTGATCGATTCACCCCTCCACTTT	CASSLDRVIDSPLHF
NA	TRBV5-1	TRBJ2-2	TRBD2	TGCGCCAGCAGCCCAGACCCTAGCGGGATGACCGGGGAGCTGTTTTTT	CASSPDPSGMTGELFF
NA	TRBV5-1	TRBJ2-5	NA	TGCGCCAGCAGCTTGGGGGACAAAGGGCAAGAGACCCAGTACTTC	CASSLGDKGQETQYF
once	TRBV11-3	TRBJ2-7	TRBD1	TGTGCCAGCAGCTCCAGTCACAGGGGGAATCGCGAGCAGTACTTC	CASSSSHRGNREQYF
NA	TRBV4-1	TRBJ2-3	NA	TGCGCCAGCAGCGAAGAGGAAATCGACAGGATCACGAATTTT	CASSEEEIDRITNF
NA	TRBV4-2	TRBJ1-1	TRBD1	TGTGCCAGCAGCCAAGAACCGGACAGGGGCGTCATGAACACTGAAGCTTTCTTT	CASSQEPDRGVMNTEAFF
NA	TRBV5-1	TRBJ2-3	NA	TGCGCCAGCACCGAAGGGGGGGGAACAGATACGCAGTATTTT	CASTEGGGTDTQYF
NA	TRBV19	TRBJ1-2	TRBD1	TGTGCCAGTAGGATGAACAGGGGGCCGCCGATCTATGGCTACACCTTC	CASRMNRGPPIYGYTF
few	TRBV27	TRBJ1-5	TRBD1	TGTGCCAGCAGCCTACAGGGGGCGTGGAATCAGCCCCAGCATTTT	CASSLQGAWNQPQHF
NA	TRBV7-9	TRBJ1-2	NA	TGTGCCAGCAGAGAAGACAGAGCTAACTATGGCTACACCTTC	CASREDRANYGYTF
NA	TRBV7-9	TRBJ1-1	NA	TGTGCCAGCAGCTTACAGATTAACACTGAAGCTTTCTTT	CASSLQINTEAFF
NA	TRBV4-3	TRBJ1-1	NA	TGCGCCAGCAGCCAAGAAACGGGGGAGAACACTGAAGCTTTCTTT	CASSQETGENTEAFF
few	TRBV10-3	TRBJ1-2	NA	TGTGCCATCAGTGGGGGCGGCGGCTACACCTTC	CAISGGGGYTF
NA	TRBV7-9	TRBJ2-3	TRBD1	TGTGCCAGCAGCCCAGAGGGACAGTCCCTCACAGATACGCAGTATTTT	CASSPEGQSLTDTQYF
NA	TRBV6-5	TRBJ1-2	NA	TGTGCCAGCAGAACCCAGGGGTCCCTTGGCTACACCTTC	CASRTQGSLGYTF
NA	TRBV5-1	TRBJ1-2	NA	TGCGCCAGCAGCTTGGGGGCTGGACAGCGCTATGGCTACACCTTC	CASSLGAGQRYGYTF
NA	TRBV5-1	TRBJ2-1	NA	TGCGCCAGCAGCACCTCGACCGGGAGCTCCTACAATGAGCAGTTCTTC	CASSTSTGSSYNEQFF
NA	TRBV28	TRBJ2-7	NA	TGTGCCAGCAGTTTACGCTACGAGCAGTACTTC	CASSLRYEQYF
NA	TRBV14	TRBJ1-2	TRBD1	TGTGCCAGCAGCCCCAGGGGGCGCGGCTATGGCTACACCTTC	CASSPRGRGYGYTF
NA	TRBV25-1	TRBJ2-3	TRBD1	TGTGCCAGCAGAGGACAGGAGAGCACAGATACGCAGTATTTT	CASRGQESTDTQYF
few	TRBV6-6	TRBJ1-5	NA	TGTGCCAGCACCCCCCCCGGGGATAGCAATCAGCCCCAGCATTTT	CASTPPGDSNQPQHF
NA	TRBV7-9	TRBJ1-1	TRBD1	TGTGCCAGCAGCGTACAGGGGACGGCTTCCACTGAAGCTTTCTTT	CASSVQGTASTEAFF
NA	TRBV19	TRBJ1-4	TRBD1	TGTGCCAGTTCTGGGGACAGTGAAAAACTGTTTTTT	CASSGDSEKLFF
NA	TRBV29-1	TRBJ1-3	NA	TGCAGCGTTGGACAGAGCTCTGGAAACACCATATATTTT	CSVGQSSGNTIYF
once	TRBV7-2	TRBJ1-2	NA	TGTGCCAGCAGCTTAGATCCCTCCCCGGGGGGCTATGGCTACACCTTC	CASSLDPSPGGYGYTF
NA	TRBV2	TRBJ2-5	TRBD2	TGTGCCAGCAGTGAAGCGCCATCGGGGGGCCAAGAGACCCAGTACTTC	CASSEAPSGGQETQYF
NA	TRBV2	TRBJ2-7	TRBD2	TGTGCCAGCGGGAGGGCCCCTCCCTACGAGCAGTACTTC	CASGRAPPYEQYF
NA	TRBV2	TRBJ2-5	NA	TGTGCCAACTGGGACATCCAAGAGACCCAGTACTTC	CANWDIQETQYF
NA	TRBV15	TRBJ1-1	NA	TGTGCCACCAGCAGGACAATCGGGGTTAGTGAAGCTTTCTTT	CATSRTIGVSEAFF
NA	TRBV6-5	TRBJ1-2	NA	TGTGCCAGCAGGACTCCGGGTACTAACTATGGCTACACCTTC	CASRTPGTNYGYTF
NA	TRBV9	TRBJ1-2	NA	TGTGCCAGCAGCGCCGGAGTCGGGGGGCTGAACTATGGCTACACCTTC	CASSAGVGGLNYGYTF
NA	TRBV11-2	TRBJ1-5	NA	TGTGCCAGCAGCGGGACTGGGAATCAGCCCCAGCATTTT	CASSGTGNQPQHF
NA	TRBV19	TRBJ2-7	NA	TGTGCCAGTAGTATGTTAGTAGGGGCAGGCCCCTACGAGCAGTACTTC	CASSMLVGAGPYEQYF
NA	TRBV2	TRBJ2-7	TRBD1	TGTGCCAGCATCATGGACAGGGGCAGGGACGAGCAGTACTTC	CASIMDRGRDEQYF
NA	TRBV27	TRBJ2-7	NA	TGTGCCAGCAGTTTAGGAGGGGGCTGGAACGAGCAGTACTTC	CASSLGGGWNEQYF
NA	TRBV30	TRBJ1-5	TRBD1	TGTGCCTGGGCCTCCGGGACAGGCAATCAGCCCCAGCATTTT	CAWASGTGNQPQHF
NA	TRBV19	TRBJ1-2	TRBD1	TGTGCCAGTCAAAGGGACAGGGATACTAACTATGGCTACACCTTC	CASQRDRDTNYGYTF
few	TRBV18	TRBJ2-7	NA	TGTGCCAGCTCACCGGAGAGGGAAGACTACGAGCAGTACTTC	CASSPEREDYEQYF
NA	TRBV28	TRBJ2-3	TRBD2	TGTGCCAGCGGATTTAGCGGGGAATTGTGGGATACGCAGTATTTT	CASGFSGELWDTQYF
NA	TRBV19	TRBJ2-7	TRBD1	TGTGCCAGTAGAAGGGGGCCGGGGCCGTCCTACGAGCAGTACTTC	CASRRGPGPSYEQYF
NA	TRBV2	TRBJ2-5	NA	TGTGCCAGCAGTGAAGCAGACTGGGGGGTCCAGACCCAGTACTTC	CASSEADWGVQTQYF
NA	TRBV28	TRBJ1-2	NA	TGTGCCAGCAGTTTTAACAGGGTGGGGAGCTACACCTTC	CASSFNRVGSYTF
NA	TRBV10-3	TRBJ1-1	NA	TGTGCCATCAGTGAGGGAGGGTATACTGAAGCTTTCTTT	CAISEGGYTEAFF